The T cell receptor (beta chain) described here comes from a study of T cell responses to AZD1222 COVID-19 vaccine. This clone has more than one count but fewer than ten. Germline CDR1 and CDR2: SNHLY and FYNNEI. Trimming cost V 7 bases and J 9 bases, with 9 bases left between them. CDR3 length: 10 residues. Some clones are missing from TCRdb's copy, which holds only in-frame ones; the method was immunoSEQ multiplex PCR. This sample has over 85,000 clones, with over 85% found just once. The sample here was peripheral blood, taken 28 days after the second AZD1222 dose. This clonotype was sampled from an adult who received the AZD1222 COVID-19 vaccine. The rearrangement uses TRBV2 and TRBJ1-1; D call uncertain. The CDR3 sequence: CASIGKKAFF. CDR3 nucleotide sequence: TGTGCCAGCATCGGTAAAAAAGCTTTCTTT.